This TCR beta chain was sequenced in a study of molecular identifiers for immune sequencing clone quantification. Bulk TCR libraries were made with methods that had been previously described and with listed TCR primers. TCRdb recomputed calls from the PCR reads with MiXCR, one row per CDR3 protein. The repertoire holds 460,000 or so distinct CDR3 sequences, with over 20% as singletons. V lost 5 bases, J lost 6 bases, and 6 bases stayed unmatched. In germline, CDR1 is MDHEN, CDR2 SYDVKM. This CDR3 is 14 amino acids long. The material sequenced was naive CD8+ T cells from blood, with Jurkat cell RNA spiked in. The sample's subset: FACS-sorted CD8+CD4-CCR7+CD45RA+ naive T cells. The chain uses TRBV28 and TRBJ1-5; 8 bases line up with TRBD1. The receptor comes from a human donor in good health. Some libraries in this study had Jurkat cell RNA spiked in. CDR3 amino acids: CASSIQGALQPQHF. The CDR3 region has the DNA TGTGCCAGCAGTATCCAGGGGGCGCTTCAGCCCCAGCATTTT.